These T cell receptor beta chains were read from a single sample in a study of blood T cells in healthy people across ages. Each CDR3 protein is one row after TCRdb ran MiXCR on the 5' RACE reads. This sample carries roughly 650,000 distinct CDR3 sequences, about 34% of them seen once, and the ten largest clones take over 15%. The sample taken for sequencing was blood. Source of these receptors: an elderly woman in good health. Each CDR3 is given with its conserved first and last residue. A D gene is named only where the DNA matches it firmly. Rows may omit the clone size; those that give it use once, few, many or a size class.

clone size: many
V gene: TRBV7-9
J gene: TRBJ2-7
D gene: .
CDR3 protein: CASSLFSSSYEQYF
CDR3 DNA: TGTGCCAGCAGCCTGTTTTCCAGCTCCTACGAGCAGTACTTC

clone size: .
V gene: TRBV15
J gene: TRBJ1-1
D gene: TRBD1
CDR3 protein: CATSRGTGGAEAFF
CDR3 DNA: TGTGCCACCAGCCGCGGGACAGGGGGGGCTGAAGCTTTCTTT

clone size: .
V gene: TRBV28
J gene: TRBJ1-5
D gene: TRBD1
CDR3 protein: CASSSGTGFLNQPQHF
CDR3 DNA: TGTGCCAGCAGTTCCGGGACAGGGTTCCTCAATCAGCCCCAGCATTTT

clone size: once
V gene: TRBV14
J gene: TRBJ2-2
D gene: TRBD1
CDR3 protein: CASSHLATGGSYTGKLFF
CDR3 DNA: TGTGCCAGCAGCCATCTCGCTACAGGGGGCTCGTACACCGGGAAGCTGTTTTTT

clone size: many
V gene: TRBV9
J gene: TRBJ2-5
D gene: .
CDR3 protein: CASSVAAGRQETQYF
CDR3 DNA: TGTGCCAGCAGCGTAGCGGCGGGGCGACAAGAGACCCAGTACTTC

clone size: many
V gene: TRBV29-1
J gene: TRBJ1-5
D gene: TRBD1
CDR3 protein: CSVIYGGGAGNQPQHF
CDR3 DNA: TGCAGCGTTATATATGGAGGGGGCGCGGGCAATCAGCCCCAGCATTTT

clone size: many
V gene: TRBV3-1
J gene: TRBJ2-4
D gene: TRBD2
CDR3 protein: CASSQVAGDKNIQYF
CDR3 DNA: TGTGCCAGCAGCCAAGTCGCGGGGGACAAAAACATTCAGTACTTC

clone size: many
V gene: TRBV20-1
J gene: TRBJ2-5
D gene: TRBD1
CDR3 protein: CSALLGTGVEETQYF
CDR3 DNA: TGCAGTGCCCTCCTCGGGACAGGGGTAGAAGAGACCCAGTACTTC

clone size: many
V gene: TRBV12-3/TRBV12-4
J gene: TRBJ1-1
D gene: .
CDR3 protein: CASSFKQNTEAFF
CDR3 DNA: TGTGCCAGCAGTTTCAAACAGAACACTGAAGCTTTCTTT

clone size: .
V gene: TRBV7-7
J gene: TRBJ2-3
D gene: .
CDR3 protein: CASSLGSEITDTQYF
CDR3 DNA: TGTGCCAGCAGCCTGGGCAGCGAAATCACAGATACGCAGTATTTT

clone size: .
V gene: TRBV2
J gene: TRBJ2-2
D gene: .
CDR3 protein: CASRTGPTGELFF
CDR3 DNA: TGTGCCAGCAGGACAGGTCCCACCGGGGAGCTGTTTTTT

clone size: many
V gene: TRBV3-1
J gene: TRBJ2-7
D gene: TRBD2
CDR3 protein: CASSLRTSGPYEQYF
CDR3 DNA: TGTGCCAGCAGCCTCAGGACTAGCGGTCCCTACGAGCAGTACTTC

clone size: .
V gene: TRBV12-3/TRBV12-4
J gene: TRBJ1-3
D gene: .
CDR3 protein: CASSLGLGSSGNTIYF
CDR3 DNA: TGTGCCAGCAGTTTGGGCCTCGGGAGCTCTGGAAACACCATATATTTT

clone size: many
V gene: TRBV4-2
J gene: TRBJ1-1
D gene: .
CDR3 protein: CASSQVRGFEAFF
CDR3 DNA: TGTGCCAGCAGCCAAGTCCGGGGGTTTGAAGCTTTCTTT

clone size: .
V gene: TRBV7-2
J gene: TRBJ2-3
D gene: TRBD2
CDR3 protein: CASSLHSGVVDTQYF
CDR3 DNA: TGTGCCAGCAGCTTACATAGCGGGGTGGTGGATACGCAGTATTTT

clone size: .
V gene: TRBV21-1
J gene: TRBJ2-1
D gene: .
CDR3 protein: CASTSQGADEQFF
CDR3 DNA: TGTGCCAGCACCTCACAGGGGGCGGATGAGCAGTTCTTC

clone size: many
V gene: TRBV7-9
J gene: TRBJ2-1
D gene: TRBD1
CDR3 protein: CASSLESRGTGFLFYNEQFF
CDR3 DNA: TGTGCCAGCAGCTTAGAAAGTAGAGGGACAGGGTTTCTTTTCTACAATGAGCAGTTCTTC

clone size: .
V gene: TRBV7-9
J gene: TRBJ2-5
D gene: .
CDR3 protein: CAGSLRSSLNQETQYF
CDR3 DNA: TGTGCCGGCAGCCTCCGGTCTTCCTTAAATCAAGAGACCCAGTACTTC

clone size: .
V gene: TRBV20-1
J gene: TRBJ2-7
D gene: TRBD1
CDR3 protein: CSARVFQGAEYF
CDR3 DNA: TGCAGTGCTAGAGTGTTTCAGGGGGCAGAGTACTTC

clone size: few
V gene: TRBV27
J gene: TRBJ1-6
D gene: .
CDR3 protein: CASSIGTGAGSPLHF
CDR3 DNA: TGTGCCAGCAGTATCGGGACGGGGGCTGGGTCACCCCTCCACTTT

clone size: many
V gene: TRBV20-1
J gene: TRBJ2-3
D gene: TRBD1
CDR3 protein: CSARGQGGTDTQYF
CDR3 DNA: TGCAGTGCTAGGGGACAGGGTGGGACAGATACGCAGTATTTT

clone size: many
V gene: TRBV27
J gene: TRBJ2-1
D gene: TRBD2
CDR3 protein: CASSFGGASYNEQFF
CDR3 DNA: TGTGCCAGCAGTTTCGGGGGGGCCTCCTACAATGAGCAGTTCTTC